This T cell receptor (beta chain) was observed in a study of neoadjuvant anti-PD-1 for oral cavity cancer. Study findings and constraints: Treg/Th17 ratio rose with pretreatment blood and fell with post-treatment tumor TCRbeta clonality.

The time point: after neoadjuvant nivolumab, at surgical resection. Patients had newly diagnosed, untreated stage II-IVA oral cavity squamous cell carcinoma. Blood cells were analyzed directly, without culture or expansion. As for this clone: Its antigen is unidentified.

The table came from immunoSEQ multiplex PCR; TCRdb's copy has only in-frame clones and leaves some out. The sample has 68,000 or so clones, roughly 84% seen once; the top ten hold nearly 3.5%. There are 19 residues in the CDR3. Trimming removed 5 bases from V and 1 base from J; junction bases left unmatched: 11. The germline CDR1 and CDR2 sequences are MNHEY and SMNVEV (reference sequence). This TCR was sampled from a person between 40 and 80 years old with oral cavity squamous cell carcinoma. The V and J genes are TRBV27 and TRBJ2-3, with TRBD2 matching over 14 bases. Sample: PBMCs, taken after nivolumab (anti-PD-1) treatment. DNA of the CDR3: TGTGCCAGCAGTCCCGAGGGACTAGCGGGAGTTTACGGCACAGATACGCAGTATTTT. Translated, it gives CASSPEGLAGVYGTDTQYF.